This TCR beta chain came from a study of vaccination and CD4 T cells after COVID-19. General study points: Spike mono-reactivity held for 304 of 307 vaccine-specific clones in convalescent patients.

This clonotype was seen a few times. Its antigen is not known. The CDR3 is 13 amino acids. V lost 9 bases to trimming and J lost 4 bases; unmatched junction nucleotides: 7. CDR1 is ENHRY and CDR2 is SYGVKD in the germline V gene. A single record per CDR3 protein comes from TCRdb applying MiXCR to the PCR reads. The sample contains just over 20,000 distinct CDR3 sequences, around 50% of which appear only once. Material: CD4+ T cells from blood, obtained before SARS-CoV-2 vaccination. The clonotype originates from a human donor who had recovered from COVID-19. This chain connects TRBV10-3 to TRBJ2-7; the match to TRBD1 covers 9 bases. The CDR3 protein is CAIKGQGRYEQYF. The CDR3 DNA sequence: TGTGCCATTAAAGGACAGGGGAGGTACGAGCAGTACTTC.